The source of this T cell receptor (beta chain) is a study of blood T cell repertoires in COVID-19. On the study more broadly: Acute-phase and convalescent COVID-19 samples originated in the United States, Italy and Spain.

Per the original methods: Estimation of nucleated cell counts relied on the amplification of reference gene primers. Clones were read by immunoSEQ multiplex PCR, and TCRdb kept only the in-frame ones, dropping some. V and J calls and clone size come straight from that table; D and trimming were deduced from the DNA. The sample has around 260,000 clones, around 87% seen once. Germline loops: CDR1 SGHAT, CDR2 FQNNGV. The CDR3 runs to 14 residues. V lost 0 bases to trimming and J lost 6 bases, with 8 bases between them. Sequencing was performed on peripheral blood. The chain couples TRBV11-2 to TRBJ2-2; D unclear. The receptor comes from a woman aged 50 to 65 with acute or convalescent COVID-19. The CDR3 here is CASSLDALAGELFF. CDR3 DNA: TGTGCCAGCAGCTTAGATGCACTGGCCGGGGAGCTGTTTTTT.